The clone carrying this T cell receptor beta chain was recorded once. Its target is unknown. Investigators isolated RNA and reverse transcribed it into cDNA to act as the sequencing template. Data came from immunoSEQ multiplex PCR; TCRdb stores just in-frame clones and leaves some out. Of roughly 280,000 clones listed, roughly 63% are singletons. Treatment of the sample: oral pan-JAK inhibitor, 5-10 mg twice daily. The data are from a study of CD8+ T cells in alopecia areata. The wider study: Dosing with tofacitinib proceeded for 6 to 18 months, followed by 6 months off drug. Severity in treated patients was scored by percentage of scalp area affected. Findings and limits, study-wide: Scalp clonality and expanded CD8+ clones among the top 100 were significantly decreased by tofacitinib. It was lesional scalp, especially alopecia totalis/universalis, that showed higher clonality than normal scalp.

CDR3 length: 12 residues. Germline CDR1 reads SQVTM; CDR2 reads ANQGSEA. V dropped 4 bases and J dropped 5 bases, with 9 bases sitting between them. The sequencing used CD4+ T cells sorted from blood, collected at approximately week 52, from a patient treated with tofacitinib. This TCR was sampled from a human donor with alopecia areata. The chain recombines TRBV29-1 with TRBJ2-1, with no clear D. The CDR3 loop reads CSVVTVNNEQFF. The CDR3 DNA reads as TGCAGCGTTGTAACGGTTAACAATGAGCAGTTCTTC.